The 24 T cell receptor beta chains below all came from one sample that was sequenced in a study of PD-L1 blockade in urothelial cancer. This table comes from immunoSEQ multiplex PCR, and its TCRdb copy is limited to in-frame clones, with some not included. The data contain some 100,000 clones, roughly nine tenths of them singletons. This sample comprised PBMCs, obtained around atezolizumab (anti-PD-L1) treatment. The receptors were gathered from a woman older than 75 with urothelial cancer.

This sequence joins TRBV30 and TRBJ2-3, with no clear D. Germline V gene sequence: CDR1 GTSNPN, CDR2 SVGIG (reference sequence). With 0 bases removed from V and 6 bases from J, the gap between germline ends came to 7 bases. The CDR3 runs 12 residues. The CDR3 bases are TGTGCCTGGAGTGTACTTGCGGATACGCAGTATTTT. It specifies CAWSVLADTQYF. The full variable domain, its missing parts supplied by reference TRBV30 and TRBJ2-3, is SQTIHQWPATLVQPVGSPLSLECTVEGTSNPNLYWYRQAAGRGLQLLFYSVGIGQISSEVPQNLSASRPQDRQFILSSKKLLLSDSGFYLCAWSVLADTQYFGPGTRLTVL.

The V call is TRBV28, the J call TRBJ2-1, with TRBD2 identical over 7 bases. The CDR3 spans 14 residues. V lost 8 bases, J lost 5 bases, and 9 bases stayed unmatched. Germline V gene sequence: CDR1 MDHEN, CDR2 SYDVKM. The DNA for the CDR3 is TGTGCCAGCGGGGAGGGCGGGAGAAACAATGAGCAGTTCTTC. Translation gives CASGEGGRNNEQFF.

This clone came up once. The chain has TRBV20-1 and TRBJ1-1; D is unclear. Germline V gene lookup returns CDR1 DFQATT and CDR2 SNEGSKA (reference sequence). Between the trimmed V and J ends, which lost 2 bases and 4 bases, there was a span of 5 bases. The CDR3 length is 11 residues. The CDR3 DNA is TGCAGTGCTAGATCGGGCACTGAAGCTTTCTTT. Protein sequence: CSARSGTEAFF.

The chain employs TRBV30 and TRBJ1-2; D is undetermined. The CDR3 covers 11 residues. V lost 8 bases, J lost 8 bases, and 15 bases lay in between. Germline CDR1 is GTSNPN and CDR2 is SVGIG (reference sequence). For the CDR3, the DNA is TGTGCCGCACGAGGAGGATCCGGCTACACCTTC. Protein: CAARGGSGYTF.

This rearrangement joins TRBV19 to TRBJ2-7, with D perhaps matching TRBD1 (6 bases). CDR1 LNHDA and CDR2 SQIVND come from the germline V gene (reference sequence). The CDR3 extends over 16 amino acids. Trimming stripped 4 bases from V and 2 bases from J, with 18 bases between. CDR3 coding DNA: TGTGCCAGTAGTAGGGGTTCAGGGGCCGAGGCCTACGAGCAGTACTTC. It is translated as CASSRGSGAEAYEQYF.

The gene calls are TRBV5-4 and TRBJ2-1; the D gene is possibly TRBD2 (6 bases). In germline, CDR1 is SGHNT, CDR2 YYREEE (reference sequence). Trimming removed 0 bases from V and 9 bases from J, with 16 bases in between. This CDR3 is built from 15 residues. The CDR3 sequence: CASSLVSYGTLEQFF. CDR3 bases: TGTGCCAGCAGCTTGGTTTCTTACGGGACTCTTGAGCAGTTCTTC.

The rearrangement uses TRBV13 and TRBJ2-5; the D gene is possibly TRBD2 (5 bases). The CDR3 runs 13 residues. V was pared by 4 bases and J by 7 bases, with 13 bases between. CDR1 and CDR2 from the germline V gene are PRHDT and FYEKMQ (reference sequence). CDR3 amino acids: CASSSPSNRTQYF. The CDR3 DNA reads as TGTGCCAGCAGCTCCCCTAGCAACCGGACCCAGTACTTC.

The rearrangement joins TRBV5-4 to TRBJ2-7; 7 bases align to TRBD1. Germline CDR1 is SGHNT and CDR2 is YYREEE (reference sequence). The CDR3 sequence is 15 residues long. V was pared by 0 bases and J by 1 base, with 4 bases of the junction left unmatched. CDR3 in amino acids: CASSLEGARSYEQYF. The CDR3 DNA is TGTGCCAGCAGCTTGGAGGGGGCCCGTTCCTACGAGCAGTACTTC.

The chain couples TRBV2 to TRBJ2-4, with 9 nucleotides matching TRBD1. Germline loops: CDR1 SNHLY, CDR2 FYNNEI. Trimming took 1 base from V and 14 from J; bases not matched to a gene: 6. The CDR3 has 13 residues. The CDR3 loop reads CASSEVGQGKKYF. Written as DNA, the CDR3 is TGTGCCAGCAGTGAAGTGGGACAGGGAAAGAAGTACTTC. The entire variable domain, with the rest obtained from reference TRBV2 and TRBJ2-4, is as follows: EPEVTQTPSHQVTQMGQEVILRCVPISNHLYFYWYRQILGQKVEFLVSFYNNEISEKSEIFDDQFSVERPDGSNFTLKIRSTKLEDSAMYFCASSEVGQGKKYFGAGTRLSVL.

CDR3 in amino acids: CASRAGFSGNTIYF. DNA of the CDR3: TGTGCCAGCAGGGCAGGGTTCTCTGGAAACACCATATATTTT. The chain recombines TRBV28 with TRBJ1-3, with D possibly being TRBD1 (5 bases). The CDR3 contains 14 residues. Germline CDR1 is MDHEN and CDR2 is SYDVKM. With 6 bases removed from V and 0 bases from J, the gap between germline ends came to 9 bases. Drawing the rest from reference TRBV28 and TRBJ1-3, the complete variable domain is DVKVTQSSRYLVKRTGEKVFLECVQDMDHENMFWYRQDPGLGLRLIYFSYDVKMKEKGDIPEGYSVSREKKERFSLILESASTNQTSMYLCASRAGFSGNTIYFGEGSWLTVV.

The chain has TRBV7-9 and TRBJ1-2; no reliable D call. CDR1 SEHNR and CDR2 FQNEAQ come from the germline V gene (reference sequence). Trimming shortened V by 1 base and J by 6 bases, and 9 bases separated the two germline ends. The CDR3 extends over 13 amino acids. The CDR3 region has the DNA TGTGCCAGCAGCTTAGGGGCGTCCGATGGCTACACCTTC. Its protein is CASSLGASDGYTF.

The rearrangement joins TRBV5-4 to TRBJ2-2, with 9 bases identical to TRBD2. Losses at the gene ends were 4 bases for V and 5 bases for J; bases not matched to a gene: 6. This CDR3 is 15 amino acids long. The germline CDR1 and CDR2 sequences are SGHNT and YYREEE (reference sequence). The CDR3 nucleotides read TGTGCCAGCAGCCGAGCGGGGGGCTGGACCGGGGAGCTGTTTTTT. Translating it yields CASSRAGGWTGELFF.

The V and J genes are TRBV6-1 and TRBJ2-1; TRBD2 matches 9 bases. V lost 5 bases and J lost 2; bases outside the gene matches: 4. The germline V gene has CDR1 MNHNS and CDR2 SASEGT. CDR3 length: 15 amino acids. The CDR3 DNA reads as TGTGCCAGCAGTCGGCGGGAGGGAACCTACAATGAGCAGTTCTTC. Translated: CASSRREGTYNEQFF.

The chain carries TRBV7-8 and TRBJ1-1, with a weak D call TRBD1 (6 bases). This CDR3 comprises 13 residues. V was cut by 1 base and J by 6 bases, with 9 bases left in between. The germline CDR1 and CDR2 sequences are SGHVS and FQNEAQ. DNA of the CDR3: TGTGCCAGCAGCTTAGACAGGGCTTCTGAAGCTTTCTTT. Protein product: CASSLDRASEAFF.

The J gene is TRBJ2-7, the V gene TRBV6-5, with TRBD2 matching over 11 bases. The CDR3 spans 15 residues. The J segment lost 0 bases and the V segment lost 6 bases, leaving 4 bases of the junction unmatched. Per germline, CDR1 MNHEY and CDR2 SVGAGI. CDR3 sequence reads: CASSSTSGDSYEQYF. As DNA, the CDR3 is TGTGCCAGCAGCTCGACTAGCGGGGACTCCTACGAGCAGTACTTC.

This chain connects TRBV7-2 to TRBJ2-7, with a tentative D call TRBD1 (9 bases). The CDR3 has 16 residues. Germline CDR1 is SGHTA and CDR2 is FQGNSA. V was trimmed by 2 bases and J by 6 bases, leaving 20 bases between them. The chain's CDR3 is CASSLLSGGQGGEQYF. The CDR3 nucleotides read TGTGCCAGCAGCTTATTGAGCGGGGGACAGGGAGGCGAGCAGTACTTC.

V is TRBV5-5 and J is TRBJ2-1; D gene unclear. Trimming pared 2 bases from V and 7 bases from J, leaving 19 bases between. This CDR3 has 16 amino acids. Germline values: CDR1 SGHKS, CDR2 YYEKEE (reference sequence). The CDR3 is CASSFWPPVTNNEQFF. CDR3 DNA: TGTGCCAGCAGCTTTTGGCCGCCCGTGACAAATAATGAGCAGTTCTTC.

The V gene is TRBV6-5, the J gene TRBJ2-7; possible D gene TRBD2, 6 bases. The length of the CDR3 is 14 residues. The germline V gene encodes CDR1 MNHEY and CDR2 SVGAGI. Trimming took off 5 bases at V and 3 bases at J, with 14 bases between the two ends. DNA for the CDR3: TGTGCCAGCAGTCCCCGTCGGGGGAACTACGAGCAGTACTTC. Encoded protein: CASSPRRGNYEQYF.

This clone was picked up one time. The gene calls are TRBV28 and TRBJ1-1, with D maybe TRBD1 (5 bases). Trimming cost V 10 bases and J 5 bases, with 20 bases left between them. This CDR3 is built from 14 residues. Germline CDR1 is MDHEN and CDR2 is SYDVKM. The CDR3 DNA follows: TGTGCCACTCGGTTAGAGGGGAGGAGGACTGAAGCTTTCTTT. Translation: CATRLEGRRTEAFF. Variable domain in full (rest from reference TRBV28 and TRBJ1-1): DVKVTQSSRYLVKRTGEKVFLECVQDMDHENMFWYRQDPGLGLRLIYFSYDVKMKEKGDIPEGYSVSREKKERFSLILESASTNQTSMYLCATRLEGRRTEAFFGQGTRLTVV.

This chain links TRBV11-2 with TRBJ2-7; D is perhaps TRBD2 (6 bases). The germline V and J ends were trimmed by 1 base and 10 bases, with 17 bases remaining between them. The CDR3 spans 14 residues. Germline CDR1 reads SGHAT; CDR2 reads FQNNGV. The CDR3 spells CASSLVVGGVLQYF. Here the CDR3 DNA reads TGTGCCAGCAGCTTAGTAGTGGGAGGAGTCCTTCAGTACTTC.

This rearrangement joins TRBV28 to TRBJ2-1; D unclear. The CDR3 runs to 13 residues. V lost 7 bases, J lost 0 bases, and 7 bases lay in between. Per germline, CDR1 MDHEN and CDR2 SYDVKM. CDR3: CASITSSYNEQFF. In DNA form, the CDR3 reads TGTGCCAGCATTACGAGCTCCTACAATGAGCAGTTCTTC.

The chain recombines TRBV6-1 with TRBJ2-1; tentative D call: TRBD2 (6 bases). The CDR3 has 14 residues. Trimming left V 7 bases short and J 4 bases short, with 14 bases between. The V gene's germline CDR1 is MNHNS and CDR2 SASEGT. In DNA, the CDR3 is TGTGCCAGCACTGGGGACTCCCGGTACAATGAGCAGTTCTTC. Translated: CASTGDSRYNEQFF.

The chain employs TRBV28 and TRBJ2-7, with D possibly TRBD2 on 6 matching bases. V was cut by 3 bases and J by 11 bases, with 11 bases left in between. The CDR3 is made up of 11 amino acids. Germline V gene sequence: CDR1 MDHEN, CDR2 SYDVKM. CDR3 DNA: TGTGCCAGCAGTTTCCGGGAGAGCGAGTACTTC. Protein: CASSFRESEYF.

The gene calls are TRBV19 and TRBJ2-2; 7 positions match TRBD1. CDR1 LNHDA and CDR2 SQIVND come from the germline V gene (reference sequence). Losses at the gene ends were 4 bases for V and 3 bases for J; bases not matched to a gene: 5. The CDR3 is 15 amino acids. The CDR3 is CASSTTGWDTGELFF. The CDR3 DNA sequence: TGTGCCAGTAGTACGACAGGGTGGGACACCGGGGAGCTGTTTTTT. The variable domain in full, with the rest retrieved from reference TRBV19 and TRBJ2-2, is DGGITQSPKYLFRKEGQNVTLSCEQNLNHDAMYWYRQDPGQGLRLIYYSQIVNDFQKGDIAEGYSVSREKKESFPLTVTSAQKNPTAFYLCASSTTGWDTGELFFGEGSRLTVL.